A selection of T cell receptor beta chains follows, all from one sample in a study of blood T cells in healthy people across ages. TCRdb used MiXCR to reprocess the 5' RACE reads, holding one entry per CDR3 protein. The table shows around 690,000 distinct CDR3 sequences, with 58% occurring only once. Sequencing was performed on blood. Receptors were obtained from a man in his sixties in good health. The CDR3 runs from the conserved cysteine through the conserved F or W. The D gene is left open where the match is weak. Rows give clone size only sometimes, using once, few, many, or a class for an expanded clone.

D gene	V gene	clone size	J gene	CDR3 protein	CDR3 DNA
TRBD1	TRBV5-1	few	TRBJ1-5	CASRAGTGSNQPQHF	TGCGCCAGCAGGGCCGGGACAGGGAGCAATCAGCCCCAGCATTTT
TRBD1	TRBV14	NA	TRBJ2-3	CASSQWTGPRTDTQYF	TGTGCCAGCAGCCAGTGGACAGGGCCGCGCACAGATACGCAGTATTTT
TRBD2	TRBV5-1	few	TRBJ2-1	CASTVAGSSYNEQFF	TGCGCCAGCACGGTAGCGGGGAGCTCCTACAATGAGCAGTTCTTC
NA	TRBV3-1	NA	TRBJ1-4	CASSQILGGIGYKLFF	TGTGCCAGCAGCCAAATACTTGGAGGGATCGGTTATAAACTGTTTTTT
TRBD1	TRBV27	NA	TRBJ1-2	CASSPFGTGHGYTF	TGTGCCAGCAGTCCTTTCGGGACAGGGCATGGCTACACCTTC
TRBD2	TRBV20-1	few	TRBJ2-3	CSARGASGSTDTQYF	TGCAGTGCTAGGGGGGCTAGCGGGAGCACAGATACGCAGTATTTT
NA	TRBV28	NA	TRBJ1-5	CASVRALNQPQHF	TGTGCCAGCGTCCGGGCCCTCAATCAGCCCCAGCATTTT
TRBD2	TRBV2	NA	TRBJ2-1	CASSGGKRGGPENEQFF	TGTGCCAGCAGTGGGGGAAAGCGGGGGGGCCCCGAGAATGAGCAGTTCTTC
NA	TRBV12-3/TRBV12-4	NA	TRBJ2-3	CASGEGLPADTQYF	TGTGCCAGCGGTGAGGGACTGCCAGCAGATACGCAGTATTTT
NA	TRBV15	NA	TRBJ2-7	CATSYPGNSYEQYF	TGTGCCACCAGCTATCCGGGCAACTCCTACGAGCAGTACTTC
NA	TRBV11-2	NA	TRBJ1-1	CASSLVFDRKAFF	TGTGCCAGCAGCTTAGTATTCGACAGAAAAGCTTTCTTT
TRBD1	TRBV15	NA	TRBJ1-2	CATSRRTGGHGYTF	TGTGCCACCAGCAGACGTACAGGGGGCCATGGCTACACCTTC
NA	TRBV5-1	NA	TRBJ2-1	CATTQGGPYKEQFF	TGCGCCACCACCCAGGGTGGACCGTACAAGGAGCAGTTCTTC
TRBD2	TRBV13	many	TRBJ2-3	CASSTRTSGGGTDTQYF	TGTGCCAGCAGCACCCGGACTAGCGGGGGAGGTACAGATACGCAGTATTTT
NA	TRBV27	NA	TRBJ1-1	CASAPRVGTEAFF	TGTGCCAGCGCCCCCCGGGTCGGCACTGAAGCTTTCTTT
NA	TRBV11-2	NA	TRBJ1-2	CASSPGGGGPNYGYTF	TGTGCCAGCAGCCCCGGTGGGGGTGGACCTAACTATGGCTACACCTTC
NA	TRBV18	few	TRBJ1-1	CASSPQGAEAFF	TGTGCCAGCTCACCACAAGGGGCTGAAGCTTTCTTT
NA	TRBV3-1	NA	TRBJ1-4	CASRPGGNREKLFF	TGTGCCAGCAGGCCGGGGGGGAATAGGGAAAAACTGTTTTTT
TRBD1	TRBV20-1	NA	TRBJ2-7	CSASPPDRRGAYEQYF	TGCAGTGCTAGCCCCCCGGACAGGAGAGGGGCCTACGAGCAGTACTTC
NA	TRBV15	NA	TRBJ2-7	CATSRGFQTDYEQYF	TGTGCCACCAGCAGAGGGTTTCAGACAGACTACGAGCAGTACTTC
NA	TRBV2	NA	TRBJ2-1	CASIGTGAHEQFF	TGTGCCAGCATTGGAACGGGGGCCCACGAGCAGTTCTTC
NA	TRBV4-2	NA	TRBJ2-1	CASSQDAAGAYNEQFF	TGTGCCAGCAGCCAAGATGCGGCAGGGGCGTACAATGAGCAGTTCTTC
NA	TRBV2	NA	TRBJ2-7	CASSEVTVSEQYF	TGTGCCAGCAGTGAAGTTACAGTCTCCGAGCAGTACTTC
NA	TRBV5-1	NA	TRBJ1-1	CASSLGKTEAFF	TGCGCCAGCAGCTTGGGGAAAACTGAAGCTTTCTTT
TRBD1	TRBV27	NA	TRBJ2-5	CASSLYGQGAGETQYF	TGTGCCAGCAGTCTGTACGGACAGGGCGCGGGGGAGACCCAGTACTTC
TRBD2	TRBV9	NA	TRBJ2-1	CASSVGAGDQFF	TGTGCCAGCAGCGTAGGAGCGGGGGATCAGTTCTTC
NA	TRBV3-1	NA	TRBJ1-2	CASSQDPRGYTF	TGTGCCAGCAGCCAAGATCCGAGGGGCTACACCTTC
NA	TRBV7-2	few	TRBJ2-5	CASSSPFVETQYF	TGTGCCAGCAGCTCCCCATTCGTAGAGACCCAGTACTTC
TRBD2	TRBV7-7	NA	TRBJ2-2	CASSLVAGVNTGELFF	TGTGCCAGCAGCTTAGTAGCGGGGGTGAACACCGGGGAGCTGTTTTTT
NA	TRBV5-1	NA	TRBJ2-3	CASSLEDSRDTQYF	TGCGCCAGCAGCTTGGAGGACTCCAGGGATACGCAGTATTTT
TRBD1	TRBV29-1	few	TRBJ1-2	CSVVRDRGGYGYTF	TGCAGCGTTGTACGGGACAGGGGAGGCTATGGCTACACCTTC
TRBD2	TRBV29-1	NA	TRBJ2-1	CSVISGVAYNEQFF	TGCAGCGTTATTAGCGGGGTGGCCTACAATGAGCAGTTCTTC
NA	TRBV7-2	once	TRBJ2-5	CASSAVRTQYF	TGTGCCAGCAGCGCCGTTCGGACCCAGTACTTC
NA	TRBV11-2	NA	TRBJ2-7	CASSSGGGGTYEQYF	TGTGCCAGCAGCTCCGGAGGGGGGGGTACTTACGAGCAGTACTTC
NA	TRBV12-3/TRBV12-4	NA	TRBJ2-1	CASSTPGIEQFF	TGTGCCAGCAGTACCCCGGGGATTGAGCAGTTCTTC
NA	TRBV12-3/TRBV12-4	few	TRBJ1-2	CASSLFRQPNYGYTF	TGTGCCAGCAGTTTATTCAGGCAGCCCAACTATGGCTACACCTTC